This T cell receptor beta chain is from a study of blood T cell repertoires in COVID-19. Across the study: Researchers got acute and convalescent COVID-19 samples from the United States, Italy and Spain.

How the authors handled the data: Reference gene primer amplification in the assay estimated nucleated cell counts. Generated by immunoSEQ multiplex PCR, the TCRdb table keeps only in-frame clones and is missing some. V and J calls and clone size are those listed in that table; D and trimming were worked out from the DNA. This sample carries under 200,000 clones, 89% of them seen once, and the ten largest clones take roughly 8.8%. The length of the CDR3 is 13 residues. Germline lookup yields CDR1 SQVTM and CDR2 ANQGSEA. The V and J ends lost 6 bases and 3 bases, in that order; junction bases with no gene match: 5. Participants were aged roughly 18 to 90 years, lived in about 26 US areas, and enrolled virtually. Recovered status applied to Cohort 3 donors who had two consecutive negative PCRs. It also applied to those with clearance or with symptom resolution.

Sequencing was carried out using PBMCs or T cells enriched from blood (not recorded which). This sequence was found in a woman between 18 and 29 years old who had recovered from COVID-19. The rearrangement joins TRBV29-1 to TRBJ2-3, with 8 bases matching TRBD2. CDR3 DNA sequence: TGCAGCGTCGGGACTAGGTTGACAGATACGCAGTATTTT. It translates to CSVGTRLTDTQYF.